This passage covers 18 T cell receptor beta chains from one sample sequenced in a study of blood T cell repertoires in COVID-19. The protocol was immunoSEQ multiplex PCR, while the TCRdb copy is restricted to in-frame clones and leaves out a portion. The top ten hold around 3.3% of the sample, which has about 120,000 clones, 70% to 90% seen once. The specimen was peripheral blood. These receptors came from a middle-aged man with acute or convalescent COVID-19.

This rearrangement joins TRBV3-1 (or the pseudogene TRBV3-2) to TRBJ1-1; D remains unclear. V lost 0 bases to trimming and J lost 1 base, with 6 bases between them. CDR1 LGHDT and CDR2 YNNKEL come from the germline V gene (reference sequence). The CDR3 extends over 14 amino acids. Written as DNA, the CDR3 is TGTGCCAGCAGCCAAGATCGGAGGAACACTGAAGCTTTCTTT. Its translation: CASSQDRRNTEAFF.

The rearrangement links TRBV2 to TRBJ2-5; 7 bases are shared with TRBD1. The ends lost 6 bases at V and 4 bases at J; junction bases unmatched: 8. CDR1 and CDR2 from the germline V gene are SNHLY and FYNNEI. The CDR3 covers 14 residues. CDR3 bases: TGTGCCAGCAGCATGACAGGGATGGGAGAGACCCAGTACTTC. Residues: CASSMTGMGETQYF.

This chain connects TRBV7-9 to TRBJ1-5; possibly TRBD1 for D (5 bases). Germline CDR1 and CDR2: SEHNR and FQNEAQ (reference sequence). The V end lost 4 bases, the J end lost 4 bases, and 8 bases lay between the germline ends. This CDR3 has 13 amino acids. The CDR3 spells CASSSGTNQPQHF. In DNA, the CDR3 is TGTGCCAGCAGCTCAGGGACTAATCAGCCCCAGCATTTT.

The chain has TRBV5-1 and TRBJ1-2; 7 positions match TRBD1. The junction had 12 bases not matched to a gene; V was cut back by 4 bases and J by 3 bases. CDR3 length: 16 amino acids. CDR1 SGHRS and CDR2 YFSETQ come from the germline V gene. CDR3 amino acids: CASSPTDRYRDYGYTF. DNA of the CDR3: TGCGCCAGCAGCCCGACGGACAGGTACAGGGACTATGGCTACACCTTC.

The V and J genes are TRBV5-5 and TRBJ2-7; 10 bases map to TRBD2. CDR1 is SGHKS and CDR2 is YYEKEE in the germline V gene (reference sequence). V dropped 4 bases and J dropped 2; count of bases not matched to a gene: 6. CDR3 length: 15 residues. CDR3 nucleotides: TGTGCCAGCAGCCCTAGCGGGGGCCTCACCTACGAGCAGTACTTC. It specifies CASSPSGGLTYEQYF.

This rearrangement joins TRBV27 to TRBJ2-5, with D perhaps matching TRBD2 (7 bases). This CDR3 contains 14 residues. Germline CDR1 MNHEY, CDR2 SMNVEV (reference sequence). The V end was cut by 6 bases, the J end by 4 bases, with 15 bases between. CDR3 sequence: CASSRGGGGETQYF. The CDR3 region has the DNA TGTGCCAGCAGCCGAGGGGGGGGCGGAGAGACCCAGTACTTC.

This sequence joins TRBV6-5 and TRBJ2-7, with D maybe TRBD2 (6 bases). CDR3 length: 13 amino acids. The germline gives CDR1 MNHEY, CDR2 SVGAGI. The V gene lost 6 bases and the J gene lost 6 bases, with 15 bases spanning the gap. CDR3 sequence reads: CASRRNRGSEQYF. CDR3 nucleotide sequence: TGTGCCAGCAGACGAAACCGGGGGTCCGAGCAGTACTTC.

This clone has a single count. The chain links TRBV6-5 to TRBJ2-2; weak D call: TRBD2 (5 bases). V was clipped by 8 bases and J by 0 bases, with 10 bases between them. The V gene's germline CDR1 is MNHEY and CDR2 SVGAGI. The CDR3 is made up of 14 amino acids. CDR3 nucleotides: TGTGCCAGCGCCGGGGAAGCGAACACCGGGGAGCTGTTTTTT. Translation gives CASAGEANTGELFF.

The chain combines TRBV24-1 with TRBJ2-3; 9 bases agree with TRBD2. V lost 3 bases to trimming and J lost 0 bases; unmatched junction nucleotides: 3. This CDR3 comprises 16 residues. Germline V gene sequence: CDR1 KGHDR, CDR2 SFDVKD. CDR3: CATSDRLAESTDTQYF. Here the CDR3 DNA reads TGTGCCACCAGTGATCGACTAGCGGAGAGCACAGATACGCAGTATTTT.

The rearrangement joins TRBV7-9 to TRBJ2-2; D gene uncertain. This CDR3 is built from 13 residues. Germline values: CDR1 SEHNR, CDR2 FQNEAQ (reference sequence). Between the trimmed V and J ends, which lost 2 bases and 5 bases, there was a span of 6 bases. CDR3 bases: TGTGCCAGCAGCTTACAGGCGACCGGGGAGCTGTTTTTT. Its translation: CASSLQATGELFF.

The V and J genes are TRBV29-1 and TRBJ1-2; D unresolved. The V end was cut by 4 bases, the J end by 6 bases, with 9 bases between. The CDR3 has 11 amino acids. The germline V gene has CDR1 SQVTM and CDR2 ANQGSEA. The DNA of the CDR3 is TGCAGCGTTGGGGCTGTGGATGGCTACACCTTC. Translation gives CSVGAVDGYTF.

CDR3 nucleotides: TGTGCCTGGAGTGTATGGACAGGGAGTTTAAGGGGGGATCAGCCCCAGCATTTT. Its protein product is CAWSVWTGSLRGDQPQHF. This chain connects TRBV30 to TRBJ1-5, with TRBD1 identical over 8 bases. Germline V gene sequence: CDR1 GTSNPN, CDR2 SVGIG (reference sequence). V shed 0 bases and J 5 bases; nucleotides not matched to a gene: 15. CDR3 length: 18 amino acids.

This rearrangement joins TRBV5-5 to TRBJ1-4; the D gene is possibly TRBD1 (5 bases). Germline assignment: CDR1 SGHKS and CDR2 YYEKEE (reference sequence). With 3 bases removed from V and 3 bases from J, the gap between germline ends came to 9 bases. This CDR3 region has 14 residues. Here the CDR3 DNA reads TGTGCCAGCAGCTCAACAGGCTCTAATGAAAAACTGTTTTTT. Translating gives CASSSTGSNEKLFF.

J is TRBJ2-7 and V is TRBV7-9; a possible D gene is TRBD2 (7 bases). Trimming pared 5 bases from V and 7 bases from J, leaving 15 bases between. CDR3 length equals 13 residues. Germline values: CDR1 SEHNR, CDR2 FQNEAQ (reference sequence). The CDR3 loop reads CASSVGGLWEQYF. CDR3 nucleotides: TGTGCCAGCAGCGTAGGGGGACTATGGGAGCAGTACTTC.

The rearrangement links TRBV5-1 to TRBJ2-1; 9 positions match TRBD1. The junction had 11 bases not matched to a gene; V was cut back by 1 base and J by 12 bases. This CDR3 spans 15 amino acids. Germline CDR1 reads SGHRS; CDR2 reads YFSETQ. The CDR3, as DNA: TGCGCCAGCAGCTTGTTGGGGGACAGGGATTTTGGGCAGTTCTTC. Translated: CASSLLGDRDFGQFF. The full variable domain, with the rest looked up from reference TRBV5-1 and TRBJ2-1, is KAGVTQTPRYLIKTRGQQVTLSCSPISGHRSVSWYQQTPGQGLQFLFEYFSETQRNKGNFPGRFSGRQFSNSRSEMNVSTLELGDSALYLCASSLLGDRDFGQFFGPGTRLTVL.

This clone has a single count. The chain has TRBV12-5 and TRBJ2-1, with D perhaps TRBD1 (5 bases). Germline assignment: CDR1 LGHNT and CDR2 FRNRAP. CDR3 length equals 16 residues. Trimming took 6 bases from V and 0 from J, leaving 15 bases between them. In DNA, the CDR3 is TGTGCTAGTGGATATCTCACAGGCTTCTCCTACAATGAGCAGTTCTTC. Residues: CASGYLTGFSYNEQFF.

This chain links TRBV15 with TRBJ1-5; D is undetermined. V was cut by 0 bases and J by 2 bases, with 14 bases left in between. The CDR3 runs to 17 residues. CDR1 and CDR2 (germline): LNHNV, YYDKDF (reference sequence). The CDR3 DNA follows: TGTGCCACCAGCAGAGATGGTGTGGAGGGTGGCAATCAGCCCCAGCATTTT. It specifies CATSRDGVEGGNQPQHF.

The rearrangement uses TRBV4-1 and TRBJ2-4; 10 bases fit TRBD1. Germline V gene sequence: CDR1 MGHRA, CDR2 YSYEKL. The trim removed 0 bases at V and 0 bases at J, leaving 17 bases unmatched. The CDR3 has 22 residues. As DNA, the CDR3 is TGCGCCAGCAGCCAAGACCGGGACAGGGGAGATCGGGAAAGCCTAGCCAAAAACATTCAGTACTTC. Protein product: CASSQDRDRGDRESLAKNIQYF.